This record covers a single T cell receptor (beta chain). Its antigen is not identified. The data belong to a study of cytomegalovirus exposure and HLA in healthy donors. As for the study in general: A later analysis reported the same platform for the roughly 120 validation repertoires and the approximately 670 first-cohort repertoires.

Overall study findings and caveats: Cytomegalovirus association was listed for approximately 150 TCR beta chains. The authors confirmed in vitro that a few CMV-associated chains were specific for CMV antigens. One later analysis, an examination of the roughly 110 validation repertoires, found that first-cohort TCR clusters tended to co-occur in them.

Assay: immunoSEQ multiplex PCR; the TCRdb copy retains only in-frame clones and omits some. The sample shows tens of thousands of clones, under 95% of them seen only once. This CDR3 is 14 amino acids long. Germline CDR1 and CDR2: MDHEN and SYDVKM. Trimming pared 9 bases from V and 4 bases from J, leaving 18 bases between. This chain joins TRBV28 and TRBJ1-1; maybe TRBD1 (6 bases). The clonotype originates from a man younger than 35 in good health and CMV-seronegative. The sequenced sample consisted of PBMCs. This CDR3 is CASISQGTGTEAFF. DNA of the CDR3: TGTGCCAGTATTTCTCAGGGGACGGGCACTGAAGCTTTCTTT.